This T cell receptor (delta chain) was documented in a study of γδ T cells in repeated Plasmodium falciparum infection. Background on the study: Malian children with intense seasonal malaria exposure were compared with matched Australian children. Findings and caveats of the study: Malian donors came from one small rural village, predominantly one ethnic group.

Flow sorting of PBMC yielded separate Vgamma9/Vdelta2+ and Vdelta2-negative gammadelta T cell populations for bulk repertoire analysis. Comments on this clone: No antigen is known for it. The TCRdb record carries a much larger clone's protein, which differs from this DNA's translation at residue 11; a read error is the likely cause, and the protein listed here is the DNA translation.

TCRdb re-called the multiplex PCR reads through CATT. This table holds 70,000 to 95,000 delta-chain clones, 1.4% found once. The CDR3 consists of 20 residues. The V gene's germline CDR1 is GEAIGNYY and CDR2 EKD. Trimming stripped 0 bases from V and 0 bases from J, with 25 bases between. V and J are TRDV2 and TRDJ1, with a tentative D call TRDD3 (6 bases). No J segment appears in TCRdb, so it was assigned here by matching the sequence to germline. The clonotype originates from a pool of human donors (malaria-infected and uninfected, not separated). Sequencing used gamma-delta T cells from blood. This CDR3 is CACDTLRSGVPGSYTDKLIF. The DNA for the CDR3 is TGTGCCTGTGACACCCTGCGCTCTGGGGTCCCGGGGAGTTACACCGATAAACTCATCTTT.